This T cell receptor (beta chain) was sequenced during a study of Graves' ophthalmopathy and Graves' hyperthyroidism. Study as a whole: The study drew peripheral blood at initial diagnosis, before any treatment. Study outcomes and limitations: Most thyroid clonotypes expanded beyond 0.001 frequency were also found in blood. Ophthalmopathy could be told apart from stable hyperthyroidism by a 13-signature model (87.88% sensitivity, 80% to 84% specificity).

The length of the CDR3 is 11 residues. Germline V gives CDR1 SQVTM, CDR2 ANQGSEA. The study amplified TCR beta CDR3 regions using RNA transcripts. Following a first-round RT-PCR that used HTBI primers, a second-round multiplex PCR was carried out. TCRdb fed the multiplex PCR reads into MiXCR, producing one record per CDR3 protein. The sample consists of over 650,000 distinct CDR3 sequences, about two fifths of them appearing once. Clinical symptoms, serum thyroxine, TRAb, thyroid ultrasound and orbital computed tomography were relied on for diagnosis. This clonotype was found once. What it binds is not known.

The clonotype originates from an adult man with Graves' ophthalmopathy. The sample taken for sequencing was peripheral blood. The chain uses TRBV29-1 and TRBJ1-1, with a tentative D call TRBD1 (6 bases). The CDR3 DNA is TGCACAGGACAGATTGTCACTGAAGCTTTCTTT. This sequence encodes CTGQIVTEAFF.